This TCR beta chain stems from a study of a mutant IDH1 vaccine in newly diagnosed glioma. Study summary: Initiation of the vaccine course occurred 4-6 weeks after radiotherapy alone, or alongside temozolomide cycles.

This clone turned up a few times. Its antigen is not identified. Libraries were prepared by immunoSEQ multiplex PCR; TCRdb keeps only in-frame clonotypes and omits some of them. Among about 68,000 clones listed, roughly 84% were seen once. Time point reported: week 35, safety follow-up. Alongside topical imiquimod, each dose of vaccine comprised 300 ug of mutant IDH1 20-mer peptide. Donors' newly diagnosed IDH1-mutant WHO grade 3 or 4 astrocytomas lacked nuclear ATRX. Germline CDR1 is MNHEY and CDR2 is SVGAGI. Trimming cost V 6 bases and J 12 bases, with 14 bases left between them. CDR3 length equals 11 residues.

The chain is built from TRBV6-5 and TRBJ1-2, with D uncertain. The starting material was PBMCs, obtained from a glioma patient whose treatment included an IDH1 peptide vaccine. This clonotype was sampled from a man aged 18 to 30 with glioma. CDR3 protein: CASRLNTEHTF. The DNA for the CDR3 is TGTGCCAGCAGACTTAACACGGAGCACACCTTC.